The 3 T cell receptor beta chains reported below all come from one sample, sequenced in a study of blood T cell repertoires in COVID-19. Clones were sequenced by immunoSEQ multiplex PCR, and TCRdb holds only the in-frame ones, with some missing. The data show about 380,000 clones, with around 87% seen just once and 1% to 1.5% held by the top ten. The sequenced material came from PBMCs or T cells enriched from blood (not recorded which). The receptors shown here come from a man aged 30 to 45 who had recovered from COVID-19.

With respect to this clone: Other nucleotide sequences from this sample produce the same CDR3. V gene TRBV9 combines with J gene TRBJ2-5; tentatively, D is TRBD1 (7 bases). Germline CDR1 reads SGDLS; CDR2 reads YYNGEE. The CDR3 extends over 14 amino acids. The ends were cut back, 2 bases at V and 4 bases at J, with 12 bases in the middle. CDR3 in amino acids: CASSVGQGGETQYF. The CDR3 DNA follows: TGTGCCAGCAGCGTGGGCCAGGGGGGAGAGACCCAGTACTTC.

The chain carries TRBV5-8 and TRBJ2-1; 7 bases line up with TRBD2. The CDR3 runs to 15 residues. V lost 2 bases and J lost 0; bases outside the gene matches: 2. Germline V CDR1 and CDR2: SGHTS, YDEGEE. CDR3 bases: TGTGCCAGCAGCTTTCGGGGGGTCTCCTACAATGAGCAGTTCTTC. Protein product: CASSFRGVSYNEQFF.

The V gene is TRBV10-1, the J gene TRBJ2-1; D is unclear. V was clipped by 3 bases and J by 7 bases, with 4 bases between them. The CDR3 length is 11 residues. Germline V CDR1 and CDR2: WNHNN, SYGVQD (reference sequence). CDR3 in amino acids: CASSDRNEQFF. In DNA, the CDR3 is TGCGCCAGCAGTGATCGGAATGAGCAGTTCTTC.